The clone carrying this T cell receptor beta chain was seen a single time. Other DNA sequences in the sample encode the same CDR3. The data derive from a study of shared clonotypes between healthy human individuals. Study in general: The donor group consisted of two women and three men, aged 18 to 49. Plates per donor: three CD4 naive, three CD4 memory, two CD8 naive, one CD8 memory.

CDR1 is SQVTM and CDR2 is ANQGSEA in the germline V gene. CDR3 length: 11 amino acids. Trimming removed 7 bases from V and 2 bases from J, with 8 bases in between. The table came from immunoSEQ multiplex PCR; TCRdb's copy has only in-frame clones and leaves some out. The repertoire includes about 2.4 million clones, roughly 93% of them detected once, and around 0.4% sits in the top ten. This clonotype was sampled from a man between 18 and 35 years old in good health. Some clones in this sample may be carry-over from other donors' samples. The chain couples TRBV29-1 to TRBJ1-2; D is perhaps TRBD1 (5 bases). Sequencing was done on a sample of naive CD4+ T cells from PBMCs. Regarding subset: CD45RA+ positively selected. The CDR3 here is CSGGQNYGYTF. In DNA, the CDR3 is TGCAGCGGCGGACAAAACTATGGCTACACCTTC.